This TCR beta chain stems from a study of T cells after yellow fever vaccination. The length of the CDR3 is 13 residues. Germline values: CDR1 SQVTM, CDR2 ANQGSEA. V lost 2 bases to trimming and J lost 6 bases; unmatched junction nucleotides: 3. TCRdb reprocessed the 5' RACE reads with MiXCR, giving one entry per CDR3 protein. The sample carries about 140,000 distinct CDR3 sequences, 7.7% recorded once. The sequenced sample was CD4+ T cells sorted from PBMCs, obtained 5 days after the yellow fever booster vaccination. The chain links TRBV29-1 to TRBJ2-1; the match to TRBD1 covers 8 bases. This TCR was recovered from a man aged 30-40 years who received the YFV17D yellow fever vaccine. CDR3 sequence: CSVERGQVNEQFF. The CDR3 DNA sequence: TGCAGCGTTGAAAGGGGACAGGTCAATGAGCAGTTCTTC.